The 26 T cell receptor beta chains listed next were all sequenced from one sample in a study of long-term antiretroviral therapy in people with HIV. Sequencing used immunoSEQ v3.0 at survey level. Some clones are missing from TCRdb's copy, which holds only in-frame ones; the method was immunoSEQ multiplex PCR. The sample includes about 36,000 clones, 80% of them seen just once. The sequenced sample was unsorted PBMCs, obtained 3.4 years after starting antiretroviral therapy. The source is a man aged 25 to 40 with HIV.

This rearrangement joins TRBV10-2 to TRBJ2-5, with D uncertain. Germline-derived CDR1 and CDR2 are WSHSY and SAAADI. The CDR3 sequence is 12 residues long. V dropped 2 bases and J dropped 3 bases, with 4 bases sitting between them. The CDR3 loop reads CASSETKETQYF. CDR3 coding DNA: TGCGCCAGCAGTGAGACAAAAGAGACCCAGTACTTC.

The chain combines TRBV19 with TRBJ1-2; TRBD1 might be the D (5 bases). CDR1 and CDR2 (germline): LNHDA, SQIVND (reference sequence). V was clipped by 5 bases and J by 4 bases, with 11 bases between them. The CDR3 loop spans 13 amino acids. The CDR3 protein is CASSDSPSYGYTF. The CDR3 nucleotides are TGTGCCAGTAGTGACAGTCCCAGCTATGGCTACACCTTC.

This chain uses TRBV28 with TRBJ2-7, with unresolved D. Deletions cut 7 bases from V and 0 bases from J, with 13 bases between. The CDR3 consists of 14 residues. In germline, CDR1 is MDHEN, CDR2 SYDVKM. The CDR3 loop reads CASTRRGPSYEQYF. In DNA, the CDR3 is TGTGCCAGCACGCGGAGAGGCCCCTCCTACGAGCAGTACTTC. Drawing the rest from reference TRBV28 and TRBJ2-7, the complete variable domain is DVKVTQSSRYLVKRTGEKVFLECVQDMDHENMFWYRQDPGLGLRLIYFSYDVKMKEKGDIPEGYSVSREKKERFSLILESASTNQTSMYLCASTRRGPSYEQYFGPGTRLTVT.

The CDR3 sequence is CASSLAGTGEQYF. CDR3 bases: TGTGCCAGCAGCTTAGCGGGGACTGGCGAGCAGTACTTC. The genes are TRBV7-9 and TRBJ2-7, with D tentatively TRBD2 (6 bases). Trimming removed 0 bases at V and 6 bases at J, with 9 bases between. Germline CDR1 reads SEHNR; CDR2 reads FQNEAQ (reference sequence). CDR3 size: 13 residues.

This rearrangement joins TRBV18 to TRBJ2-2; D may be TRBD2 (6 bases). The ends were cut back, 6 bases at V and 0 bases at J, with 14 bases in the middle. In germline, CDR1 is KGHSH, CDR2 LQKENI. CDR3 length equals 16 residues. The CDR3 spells CASSLAGLSNTGELFF. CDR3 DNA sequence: TGTGCCAGCTCCCTGGCGGGACTCTCGAACACCGGGGAGCTGTTTTTT.

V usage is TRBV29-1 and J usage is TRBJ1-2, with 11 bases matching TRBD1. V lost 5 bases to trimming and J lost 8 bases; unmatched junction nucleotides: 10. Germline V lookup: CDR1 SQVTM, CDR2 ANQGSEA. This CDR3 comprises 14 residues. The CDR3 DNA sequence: TGCAGCGTTCAAGGACAGGGGGCTTGGCGGGGCTACACCTTC. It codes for CSVQGQGAWRGYTF. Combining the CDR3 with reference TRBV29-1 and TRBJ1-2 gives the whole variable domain SAVISQKPSRDICQRGTSLTIQCQVDSQVTMMFWYRQQPGQSLTLIATANQGSEATYESGFVIDKFPISRPNLTFSTLTVSNMSPEDSSIYLCSVQGQGAWRGYTFGSGTRLTVV.

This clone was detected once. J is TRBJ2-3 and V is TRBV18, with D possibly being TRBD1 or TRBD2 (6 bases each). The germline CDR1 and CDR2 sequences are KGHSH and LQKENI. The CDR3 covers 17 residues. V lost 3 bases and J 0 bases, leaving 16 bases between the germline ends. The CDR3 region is CASSPGGPAISTDTQYF. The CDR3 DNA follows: TGTGCCAGCTCACCGGGGGGCCCGGCGATTAGCACAGATACGCAGTATTTT.

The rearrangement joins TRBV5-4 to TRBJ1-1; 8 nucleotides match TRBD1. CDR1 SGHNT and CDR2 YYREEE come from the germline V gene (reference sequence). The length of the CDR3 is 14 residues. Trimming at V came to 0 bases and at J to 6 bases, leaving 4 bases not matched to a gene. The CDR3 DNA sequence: TGTGCCAGCAGCTTGGTAACAGGGGGTGCTGAAGCTTTCTTT. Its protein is CASSLVTGGAEAFF. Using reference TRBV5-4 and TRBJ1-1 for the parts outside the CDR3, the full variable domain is ETGVTQSPTHLIKTRGQQVTLRCSSQSGHNTVSWYQQALGQGPQFIFQYYREEENGRGNFPPRFSGLQFPNYSSELNVNALELDDSALYLCASSLVTGGAEAFFGQGTRLTVV.

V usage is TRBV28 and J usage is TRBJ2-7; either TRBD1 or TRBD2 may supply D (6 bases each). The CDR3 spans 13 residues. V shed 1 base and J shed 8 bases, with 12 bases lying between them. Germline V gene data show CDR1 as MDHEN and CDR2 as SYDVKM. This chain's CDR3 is CASSLLGGGQQYF. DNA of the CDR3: TGTGCCAGCAGTTTATTGGGGGGCGGGCAGCAGTACTTC.

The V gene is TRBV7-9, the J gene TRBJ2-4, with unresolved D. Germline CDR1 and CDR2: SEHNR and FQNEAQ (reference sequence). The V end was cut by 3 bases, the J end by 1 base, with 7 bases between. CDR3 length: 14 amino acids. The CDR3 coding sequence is TGTGCCAGCAGCTTGTCTGGGGCCAAAAACATTCAGTACTTC. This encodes CASSLSGAKNIQYF.

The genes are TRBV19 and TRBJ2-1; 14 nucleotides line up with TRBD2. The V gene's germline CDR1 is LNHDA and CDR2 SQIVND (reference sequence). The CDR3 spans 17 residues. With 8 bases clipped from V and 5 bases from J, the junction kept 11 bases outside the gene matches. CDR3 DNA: TGTGCCAGTCGACTAGCGGGAGGGCCCTACCCAAACAATGAGCAGTTCTTC. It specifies CASRLAGGPYPNNEQFF.

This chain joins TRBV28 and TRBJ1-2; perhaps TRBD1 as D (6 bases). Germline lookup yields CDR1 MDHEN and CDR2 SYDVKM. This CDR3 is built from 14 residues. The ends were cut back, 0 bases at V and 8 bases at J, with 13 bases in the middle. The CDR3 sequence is CASSLWPGVGGYTF. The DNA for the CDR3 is TGTGCCAGCAGTTTATGGCCAGGGGTTGGGGGCTACACCTTC.

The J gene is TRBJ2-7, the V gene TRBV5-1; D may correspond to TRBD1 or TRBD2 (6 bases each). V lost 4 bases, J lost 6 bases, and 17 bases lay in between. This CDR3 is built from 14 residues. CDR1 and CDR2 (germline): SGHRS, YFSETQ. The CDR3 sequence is CASSRESSGVEQYF. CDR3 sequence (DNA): TGCGCCAGCAGCCGGGAGTCTTCAGGGGTCGAGCAGTACTTC.

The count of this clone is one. CDR3 loop: CASSIVRSSYNEQFF. In DNA form, the CDR3 reads TGTGCCAGTAGTATAGTGAGAAGCTCCTACAATGAGCAGTTCTTC. The chain combines TRBV19 with TRBJ2-1; no definite D call. The CDR3 length is 15 residues. Germline values: CDR1 LNHDA, CDR2 SQIVND (reference sequence). The V end lost 1 base, the J end lost 0 bases, and 7 bases lay between the germline ends.

The CDR3 DNA reads as TGTGCCAGCAGCTTGACCAAAAGATTGAACACTGAAGCTTTCTTT. Its protein product is CASSLTKRLNTEAFF. The chain carries TRBV13 and TRBJ1-1; D remains unclear. Germline values: CDR1 PRHDT, CDR2 FYEKMQ (reference sequence). The CDR3 is 15 residues long. V was clipped by 3 bases and J by 0 bases, with 11 bases between them.

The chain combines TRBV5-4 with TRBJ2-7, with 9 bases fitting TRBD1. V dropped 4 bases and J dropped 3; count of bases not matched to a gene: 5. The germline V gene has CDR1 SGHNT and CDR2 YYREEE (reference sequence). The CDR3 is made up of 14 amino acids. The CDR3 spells CASSEGQGLYEQYF. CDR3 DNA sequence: TGTGCCAGCAGCGAGGGACAGGGACTCTACGAGCAGTACTTC.

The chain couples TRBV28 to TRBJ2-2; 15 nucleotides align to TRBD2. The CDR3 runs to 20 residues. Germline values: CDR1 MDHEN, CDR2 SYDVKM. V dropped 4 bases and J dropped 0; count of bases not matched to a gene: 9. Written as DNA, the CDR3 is TGTGCCAGCAGTTCGCCCCGGACTAGCGGGAGGGCCGCGAACACCGGGGAGCTGTTTTTT. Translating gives CASSSPRTSGRAANTGELFF.

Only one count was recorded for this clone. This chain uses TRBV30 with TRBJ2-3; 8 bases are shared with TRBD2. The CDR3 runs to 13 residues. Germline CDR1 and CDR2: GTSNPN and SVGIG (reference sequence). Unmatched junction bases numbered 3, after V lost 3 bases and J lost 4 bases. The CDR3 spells CAWRAGGADTQYF. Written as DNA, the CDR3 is TGTGCCTGGAGGGCGGGAGGCGCAGATACGCAGTATTTT.

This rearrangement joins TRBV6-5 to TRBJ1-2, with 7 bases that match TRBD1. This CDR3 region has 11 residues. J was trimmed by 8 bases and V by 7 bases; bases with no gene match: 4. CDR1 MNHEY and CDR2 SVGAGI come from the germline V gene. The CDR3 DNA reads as TGTGCCAGCAAGACAGGGTTAGGCTACACCTTC. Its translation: CASKTGLGYTF.

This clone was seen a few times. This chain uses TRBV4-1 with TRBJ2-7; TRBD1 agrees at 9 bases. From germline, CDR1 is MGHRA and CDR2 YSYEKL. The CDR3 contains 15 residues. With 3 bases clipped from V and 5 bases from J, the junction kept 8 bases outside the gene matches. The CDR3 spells CASSQDRGSLDEQYF. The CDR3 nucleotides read TGCGCCAGCAGCCAGGACAGGGGATCCCTGGACGAGCAGTACTTC.

This CDR3 reads CASSDIEPGNYEQYF. CDR3 sequence (DNA): TGCGCCAGCAGTGATATCGAGCCAGGCAATTACGAGCAGTACTTC. This chain links TRBV10-1 with TRBJ2-7; D call uncertain. The CDR3 runs 15 residues. Germline V CDR1 and CDR2: WNHNN, SYGVQD (reference sequence). V was shortened by 3 bases and J by 4 bases, with 16 bases between the two germline ends.

The CDR3 region has the DNA TGTGCCAGCTCCGAAAACAGGGGCGAGCAGTTCTTC. It is translated as CASSENRGEQFF. The chain carries TRBV18 and TRBJ2-1, with TRBD1 identical over 7 bases. The CDR3 loop spans 12 amino acids. Losses at the gene ends were 6 bases for V and 10 bases for J; bases not matched to a gene: 6. Germline CDR1 KGHSH, CDR2 LQKENI.

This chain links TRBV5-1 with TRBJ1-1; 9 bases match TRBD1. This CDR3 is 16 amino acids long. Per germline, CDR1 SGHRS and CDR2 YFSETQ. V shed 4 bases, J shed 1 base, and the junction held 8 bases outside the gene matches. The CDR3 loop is CASSPGQGSRNTEAFF. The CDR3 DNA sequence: TGCGCCAGCAGCCCAGGACAGGGGTCCAGGAACACTGAAGCTTTCTTT.

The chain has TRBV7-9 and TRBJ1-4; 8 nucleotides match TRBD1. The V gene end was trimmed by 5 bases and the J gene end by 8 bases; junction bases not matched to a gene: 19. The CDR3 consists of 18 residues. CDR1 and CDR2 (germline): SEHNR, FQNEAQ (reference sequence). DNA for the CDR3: TGTGCCAGCAGCCCCCGGACAGGGTCAGAGGGAGTAGGCGAAAAACTGTTTTTT. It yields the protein CASSPRTGSEGVGEKLFF.

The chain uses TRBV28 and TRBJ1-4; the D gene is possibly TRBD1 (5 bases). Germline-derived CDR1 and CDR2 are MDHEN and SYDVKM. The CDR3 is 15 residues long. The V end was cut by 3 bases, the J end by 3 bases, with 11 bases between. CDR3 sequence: CASSFLGEPNEKLFF. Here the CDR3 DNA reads TGTGCCAGCAGTTTTTTAGGGGAGCCTAATGAAAAACTGTTTTTT.

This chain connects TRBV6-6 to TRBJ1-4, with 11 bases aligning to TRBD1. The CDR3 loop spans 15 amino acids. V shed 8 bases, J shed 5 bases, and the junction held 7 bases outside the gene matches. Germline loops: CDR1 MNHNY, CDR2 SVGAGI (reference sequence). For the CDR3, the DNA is TGTGCCAGCTGTTGGGACAGGGGGTTAAATGAAAAACTGTTTTTT. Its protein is CASCWDRGLNEKLFF.